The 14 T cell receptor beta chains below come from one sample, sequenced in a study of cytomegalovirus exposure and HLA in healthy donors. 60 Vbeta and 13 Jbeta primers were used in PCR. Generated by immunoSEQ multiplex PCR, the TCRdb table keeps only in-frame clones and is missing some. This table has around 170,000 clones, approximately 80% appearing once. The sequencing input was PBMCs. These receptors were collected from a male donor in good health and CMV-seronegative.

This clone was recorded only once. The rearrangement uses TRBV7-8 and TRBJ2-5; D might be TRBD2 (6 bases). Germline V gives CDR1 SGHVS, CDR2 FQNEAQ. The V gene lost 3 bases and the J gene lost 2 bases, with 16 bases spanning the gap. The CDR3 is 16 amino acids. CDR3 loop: CASSFYVARGQETQYF. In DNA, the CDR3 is TGTGCCAGCAGCTTTTACGTCGCTCGGGGGCAAGAGACCCAGTACTTC.

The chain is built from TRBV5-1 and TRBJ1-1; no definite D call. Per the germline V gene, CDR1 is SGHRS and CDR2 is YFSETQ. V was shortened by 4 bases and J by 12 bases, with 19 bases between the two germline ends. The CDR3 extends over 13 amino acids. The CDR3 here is CASSPSTIGKTFF. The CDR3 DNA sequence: TGCGCCAGCAGCCCCTCGACAATTGGTAAGACTTTCTTT.

CDR3 nucleotides: TGTGCCTGGAGCGCCGGACAGGGGGGTAGTGAAGCTTTCTTT. It yields the protein CAWSAGQGGSEAFF. The V gene is TRBV30, the J gene TRBJ1-1; 10 positions match TRBD1. The CDR3 is 14 residues long. Trimming at V came to 3 bases and at J to 7 bases, leaving 8 bases not matched to a gene. Germline CDR1 is GTSNPN and CDR2 is SVGIG (reference sequence).

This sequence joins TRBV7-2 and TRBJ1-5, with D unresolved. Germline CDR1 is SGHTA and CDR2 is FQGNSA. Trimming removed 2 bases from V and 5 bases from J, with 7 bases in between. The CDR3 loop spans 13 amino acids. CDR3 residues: CASSLSSDQPQHF. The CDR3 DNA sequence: TGTGCCAGCAGCTTATCGAGCGATCAGCCCCAGCATTTT.

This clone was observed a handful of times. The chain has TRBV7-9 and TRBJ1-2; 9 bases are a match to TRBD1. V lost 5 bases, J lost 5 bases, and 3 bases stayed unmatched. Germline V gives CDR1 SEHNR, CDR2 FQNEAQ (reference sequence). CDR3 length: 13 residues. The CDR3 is CASSTGGLYGYTF. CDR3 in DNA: TGTGCCAGCAGCACAGGGGGCCTTTATGGCTACACCTTC. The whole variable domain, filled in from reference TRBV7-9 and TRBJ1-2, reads DTGVSQNPRHKITKRGQNVTFRCDPISEHNRLYWYRQTLGQGPEFLTYFQNEAQLEKSRLLSDRFSAERPKGSFSTLEIQRTEQGDSAMYLCASSTGGLYGYTFGSGTRLTVV.

CDR3 residues: CASSLWDRGAGELFF. CDR3 nucleotide sequence: TGTGCCAGCAGCTTATGGGACAGGGGGGCCGGGGAGCTGTTTTTT. The chain employs TRBV7-9 and TRBJ2-2; 11 bases agree with TRBD1. From germline, CDR1 is SEHNR and CDR2 FQNEAQ (reference sequence). The trim removed 2 bases at V and 6 bases at J, leaving 2 bases unmatched. CDR3 length equals 15 residues.

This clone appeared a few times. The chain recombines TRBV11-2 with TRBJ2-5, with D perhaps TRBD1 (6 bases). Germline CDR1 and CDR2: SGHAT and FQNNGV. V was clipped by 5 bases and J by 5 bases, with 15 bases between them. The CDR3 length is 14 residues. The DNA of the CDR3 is TGTGCCAGCAGCCCCGGGACACCTCGCGAGACCCAGTACTTC. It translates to CASSPGTPRETQYF.

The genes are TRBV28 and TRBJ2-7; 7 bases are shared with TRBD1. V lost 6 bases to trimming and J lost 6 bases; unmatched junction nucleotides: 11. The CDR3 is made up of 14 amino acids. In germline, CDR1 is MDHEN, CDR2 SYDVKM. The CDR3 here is CASSPGQRRIEQYF. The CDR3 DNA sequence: TGTGCCAGCAGCCCGGGACAGAGAAGGATCGAGCAGTACTTC.

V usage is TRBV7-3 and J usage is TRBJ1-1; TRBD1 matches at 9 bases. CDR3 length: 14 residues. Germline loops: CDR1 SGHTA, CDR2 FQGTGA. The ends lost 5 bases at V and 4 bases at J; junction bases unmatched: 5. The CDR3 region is CASSLQGAGTEAFF. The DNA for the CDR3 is TGTGCCAGCAGCCTACAGGGGGCTGGCACTGAAGCTTTCTTT.

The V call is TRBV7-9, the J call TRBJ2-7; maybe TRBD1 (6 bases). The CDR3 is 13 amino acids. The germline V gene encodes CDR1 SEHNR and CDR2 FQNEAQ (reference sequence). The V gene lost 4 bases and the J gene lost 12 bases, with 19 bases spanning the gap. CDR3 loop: CASSSGRQAAGYF. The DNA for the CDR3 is TGTGCCAGCAGCTCTGGCAGACAGGCCGCCGGGTACTTC.

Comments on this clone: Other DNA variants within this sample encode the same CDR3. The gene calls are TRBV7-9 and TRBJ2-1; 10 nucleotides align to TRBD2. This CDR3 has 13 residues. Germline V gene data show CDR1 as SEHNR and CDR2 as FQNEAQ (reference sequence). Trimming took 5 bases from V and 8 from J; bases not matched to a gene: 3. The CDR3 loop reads CASSPGTSDEQFF. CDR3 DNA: TGTGCCAGCAGCCCAGGGACTAGCGATGAGCAGTTCTTC.

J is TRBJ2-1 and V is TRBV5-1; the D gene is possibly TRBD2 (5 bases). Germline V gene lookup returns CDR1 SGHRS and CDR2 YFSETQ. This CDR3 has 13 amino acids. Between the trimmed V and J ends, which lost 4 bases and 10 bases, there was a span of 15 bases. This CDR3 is CASSPGPSGEQFF. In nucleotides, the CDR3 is TGCGCCAGCAGCCCCGGCCCCAGCGGCGAGCAGTTCTTC.

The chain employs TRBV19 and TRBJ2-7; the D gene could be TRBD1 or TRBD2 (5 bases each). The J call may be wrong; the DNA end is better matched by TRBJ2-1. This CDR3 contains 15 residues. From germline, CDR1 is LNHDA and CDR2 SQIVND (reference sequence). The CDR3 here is CASSIPGTAEGEQFF. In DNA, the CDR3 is TGTGCCAGTAGTATTCCCGGGACGGCTGAGGGGGAGCAGTTCTTC.

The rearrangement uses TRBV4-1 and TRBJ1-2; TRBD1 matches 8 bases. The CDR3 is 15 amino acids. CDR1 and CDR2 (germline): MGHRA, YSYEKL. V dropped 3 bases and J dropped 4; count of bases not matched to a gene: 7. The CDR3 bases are TGCGCCAGCAGCCAGGGGACAGGACTGGGCTATGGCTACACCTTC. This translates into CASSQGTGLGYGYTF.